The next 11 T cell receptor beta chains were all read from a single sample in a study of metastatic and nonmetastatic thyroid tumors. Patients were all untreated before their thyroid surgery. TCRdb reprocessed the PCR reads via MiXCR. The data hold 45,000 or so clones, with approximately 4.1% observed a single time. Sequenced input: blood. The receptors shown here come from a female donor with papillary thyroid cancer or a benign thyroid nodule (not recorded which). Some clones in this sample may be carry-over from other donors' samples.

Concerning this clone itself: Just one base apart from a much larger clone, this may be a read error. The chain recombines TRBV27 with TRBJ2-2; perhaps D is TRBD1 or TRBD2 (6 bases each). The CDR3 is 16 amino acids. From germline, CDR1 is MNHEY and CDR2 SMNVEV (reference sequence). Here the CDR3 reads CASSFLRGQNTGEQFF. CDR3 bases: TGTGCCAGCAGTTTTCTCCGGGGGCAGAACACCGGGGAGCAGTTTTTT.

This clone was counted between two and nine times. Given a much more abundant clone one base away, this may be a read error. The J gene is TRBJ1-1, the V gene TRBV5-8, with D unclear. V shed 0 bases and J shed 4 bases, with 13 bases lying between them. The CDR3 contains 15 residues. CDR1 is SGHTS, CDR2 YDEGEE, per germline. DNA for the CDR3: TGTGCCAGCAGCTTGGGCTTCTCGCGGAGCACTGAAGCTTTCTTT. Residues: CASSLGFSRSTEAFF.

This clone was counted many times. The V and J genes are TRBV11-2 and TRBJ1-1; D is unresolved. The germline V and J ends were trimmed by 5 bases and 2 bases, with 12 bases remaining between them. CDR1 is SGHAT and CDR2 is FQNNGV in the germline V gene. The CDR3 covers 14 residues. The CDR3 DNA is TGTGCCAGCAGCCGCGGGAACCTAAACACTGAAGCTTTCTTT. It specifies CASSRGNLNTEAFF.

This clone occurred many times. The CDR3 DNA is TGCGCCAGCAGCCCTAGCGCCGCTAGCACAGATACGCAGTATTTT. Its translation is CASSPSAASTDTQYF. The chain employs TRBV10-1 and TRBJ2-3; perhaps TRBD2 as D (6 bases). Germline V gives CDR1 WNHNN, CDR2 SYGVQD (reference sequence). With 6 bases removed from V and 0 bases from J, the gap between germline ends came to 13 bases. This CDR3 region has 15 residues.

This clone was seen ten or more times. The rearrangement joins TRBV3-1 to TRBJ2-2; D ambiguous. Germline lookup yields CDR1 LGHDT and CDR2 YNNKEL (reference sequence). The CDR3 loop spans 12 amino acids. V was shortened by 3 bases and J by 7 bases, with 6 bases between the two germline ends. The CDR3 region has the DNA TGTGCCAGCAGCCAGGGTATCGGGGAGCTGTTTTTT. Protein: CASSQGIGELFF.

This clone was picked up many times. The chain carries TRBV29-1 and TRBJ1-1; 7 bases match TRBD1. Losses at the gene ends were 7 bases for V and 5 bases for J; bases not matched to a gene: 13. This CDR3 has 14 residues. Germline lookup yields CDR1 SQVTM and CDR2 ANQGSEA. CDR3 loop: CSARTGQAGTEAFF. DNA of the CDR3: TGCAGCGCGAGGACAGGCCAAGCTGGGACTGAAGCTTTCTTT.

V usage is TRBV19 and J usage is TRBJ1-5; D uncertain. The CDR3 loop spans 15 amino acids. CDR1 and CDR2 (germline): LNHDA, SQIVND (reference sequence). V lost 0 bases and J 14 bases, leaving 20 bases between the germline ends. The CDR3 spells CASSIDTLGREPKHF. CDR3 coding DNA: TGTGCCAGTAGTATAGACACCCTAGGGAGGGAACCAAAGCATTTT.

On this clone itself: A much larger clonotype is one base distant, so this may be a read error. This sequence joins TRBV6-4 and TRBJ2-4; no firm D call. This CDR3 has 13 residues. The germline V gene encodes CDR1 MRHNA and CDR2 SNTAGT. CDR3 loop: CASSTADKNIQCF. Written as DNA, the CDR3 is TGTGCCAGCAGTACAGCTGACAAAAACATTCAGTGCTTC.

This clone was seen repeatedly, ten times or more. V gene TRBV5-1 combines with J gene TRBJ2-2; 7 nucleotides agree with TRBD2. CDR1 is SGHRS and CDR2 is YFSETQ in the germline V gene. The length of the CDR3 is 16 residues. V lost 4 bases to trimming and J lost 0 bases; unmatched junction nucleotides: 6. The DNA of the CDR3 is TGCGCCAGCAGCGGTCTAGCGGACCCGAACACCGGGGAGCTGTTTTTT. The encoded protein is CASSGLADPNTGELFF.

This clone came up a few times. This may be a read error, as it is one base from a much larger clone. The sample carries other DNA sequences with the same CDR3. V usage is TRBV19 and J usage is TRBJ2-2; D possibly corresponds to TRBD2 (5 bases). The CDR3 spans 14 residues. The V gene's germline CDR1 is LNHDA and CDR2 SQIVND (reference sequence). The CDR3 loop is CASLGVSLTGELVF. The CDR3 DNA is TGTGCCAGCCTGGGAGTCTCCCTCACCGGTGAGCTGGTTTTT.

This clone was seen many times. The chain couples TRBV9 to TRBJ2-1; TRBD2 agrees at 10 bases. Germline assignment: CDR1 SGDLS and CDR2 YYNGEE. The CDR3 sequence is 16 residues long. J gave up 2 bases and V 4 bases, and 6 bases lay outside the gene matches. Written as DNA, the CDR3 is TGTGCCAGCAGCCCCCGAGCGGGAGGGCCCTACAATGAGCAGTTCTTC. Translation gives CASSPRAGGPYNEQFF.